This T cell receptor (beta chain) was recorded in a study of T cells in Graves' hyperthyroidism and ophthalmopathy. Findings and limits, study-wide: For ophthalmopathy, model prediction preceded onset by a median around 7 months.

The CDR3 extends over 18 amino acids. Germline V gene data show CDR1 as KGHDR and CDR2 as SFDVKD. After removal of 3 bases from V and 3 bases from J, the junction contained 8 bases not matched to a gene. The source material, RNA transcripts, was used to amplify TCR beta CDR3 regions. An initial round of RT-PCR targeting the TCR CDR3 relied on the HTBI primer set. TCRdb reprocessed the multiplex PCR reads with MiXCR, giving one entry per CDR3 protein. Among 370,000 or so distinct CDR3 sequences listed, 13% were seen once. This clonotype was counted at least ten times. Its antigen remains unknown. This sequence originates from a man between 25 and 39 years old with Graves' hyperthyroidism that later progressed to Graves' ophthalmopathy. The specimen sequenced was blood. V gene TRBV24-1 combines with J gene TRBJ2-5; TRBD2 agrees at 14 bases. In DNA form, the CDR3 reads TGTGCCACCAGTGATCCCAGACTAGCGGGGGGGCCGGAAGAGACCCAGTACTTC. Translating it yields CATSDPRLAGGPEETQYF.